This TCR beta chain was observed in a study of blood T cell repertoires in COVID-19. Study information: The United States, Italy and Spain supplied acute and convalescent COVID-19 samples. In each case, the material was cDNA or gDNA derived from T cells, B-cell-depleted T cells, or PBMCs.

Per the study methods: Amplified reference gene primers provided the basis for estimating nucleated cell counts. The data were produced by immunoSEQ multiplex PCR, yet TCRdb's version contains in-frame clones alone and is incomplete. V, J and clone size are those of that table, while D and trimming were read from the DNA. The sample lists some 80,000 clones; 86% were seen once. The CDR3 totals 11 residues. V lost 6 bases and J lost 8, with 10 bases in between. CDR1 is MNHNY and CDR2 is SVGAGI in the germline V gene (reference sequence). Input material: peripheral blood. The gene calls are TRBV6-6 and TRBJ1-2; D is undetermined. The sequence derives from a woman over 75 in a cohort sampled during active or convalescent COVID-19. The CDR3 loop reads CASRQEAGYTF. The CDR3 nucleotides read TGTGCCAGCAGACAAGAGGCCGGCTACACCTTC.